The T cell receptor (beta chain) under discussion was sequenced for a study of cytomegalovirus exposure and HLA in healthy donors. Study context: An earlier analysis found 110 million or so unique TCR beta sequences from about 190 million T cells. Study findings and constraints: Sequencing artifact likely explains a cluster of highly shared sequence variants. Several of the most significant clusters appeared, in a later analysis, to be linked to common viral pathogens. A few chains linked to CMV were shown in vitro to be specific for CMV antigens.

CDR3 length equals 13 residues. V shed 6 bases and J shed 4 bases, with 12 bases lying between them. Germline V CDR1 and CDR2: SEHNR, FQNEAQ (reference sequence). Details on this clone: Its target is not known.

13 Jbeta primers and 60 Vbeta primers were used for the PCR. Clones were read by immunoSEQ multiplex PCR, and TCRdb kept only the in-frame ones, dropping some. In the table there are around 210,000 clones, around 77% of which are singletons. Sequencing was done on a sample of PBMCs. The rearrangement joins TRBV7-9 to TRBJ1-1, with no clear D. The origin of this receptor is a woman aged 25-40 years in good health and CMV-seronegative. CDR3: CASSSRDTTEAFF. The CDR3 DNA sequence: TGTGCCAGCAGTTCACGGGATACCACTGAAGCTTTCTTT.